These 11 T cell receptor beta chains were sequenced from one sample in a study of cytomegalovirus exposure and HLA in healthy donors. PCR amplification relied on 60 Vbeta primers (plus 13 Jbeta primers). Method: immunoSEQ multiplex PCR; TCRdb's copy keeps in-frame clones and lacks some. The profile covers approximately 190,000 clones, with about 83% appearing a single time and less than 6% taken by the ten largest. What was sequenced was PBMCs. The source is a woman between 25 and 40 years old in good health and CMV-seropositive.

This clone was found a few times. The chain combines TRBV11-2 with TRBJ2-7, with unresolved D. Per the germline V gene, CDR1 is SGHAT and CDR2 is FQNNGV. CDR3 length equals 14 residues. V dropped 4 bases and J dropped 4 bases, with 14 bases sitting between them. The CDR3 sequence: CASSSTPTPYEQYF. In DNA form, the CDR3 reads TGTGCCAGCAGCTCGACTCCGACTCCTTACGAGCAGTACTTC.

A few counts support this clone. The V call is TRBV5-6, the J call TRBJ2-7, with a tentative D call TRBD1 (5 bases). The CDR3 covers 14 residues. V was trimmed by 0 bases and J by 2 bases, leaving 9 bases between them. The germline V gene has CDR1 SGHDT and CDR2 YYEEEE. CDR3 DNA sequence: TGTGCCAGCAGCTTGGGACAGCTCCCCTACGAGCAGTACTTC. This translates into CASSLGQLPYEQYF.

This chain joins TRBV4-3 and TRBJ2-2; TRBD2 is a possible D gene (6 bases). Germline-derived CDR1 and CDR2 are LGHNA and YSLEER. The CDR3 loop spans 15 amino acids. Trimming left V 3 bases short and J 1 base short, with 9 bases between. In DNA, the CDR3 is TGCGCCAGCAGCCAGAGAGCGGGGAACACCGGGGAGCTGTTTTTT. Translation: CASSQRAGNTGELFF.

The rearrangement joins TRBV15 to TRBJ2-1, with TRBD2 identical over 7 bases. This CDR3 has 15 residues. Per the germline V gene, CDR1 is LNHNV and CDR2 is YYDKDF (reference sequence). J gave up 0 bases and V 1 base, and 0 bases lay outside the gene matches. CDR3 protein: CATSRGGGSYNEQFF. CDR3 DNA sequence: TGTGCCACCAGCAGAGGGGGGGGCTCCTACAATGAGCAGTTCTTC.

A few counts support this clone. The V gene is TRBV5-1, the J gene TRBJ2-3, with a possible D match to TRBD2 (5 bases). The germline gives CDR1 SGHRS, CDR2 YFSETQ. This CDR3 region has 14 residues. The V gene lost 4 bases and the J gene lost 6 bases, with 15 bases spanning the gap. The DNA for the CDR3 is TGCGCCAGCAGCCTAGCCACCTCAGCGGATACGCAGTATTTT. Encoded protein: CASSLATSADTQYF.

The rearrangement links TRBV28 to TRBJ1-1, with 9 bases fitting TRBD1. The CDR3 loop spans 15 amino acids. Germline V lookup: CDR1 MDHEN, CDR2 SYDVKM. V lost 6 bases, J lost 10 bases, and 15 bases stayed unmatched. The CDR3 is CASSIYASGTGLAFF. CDR3 bases: TGTGCCAGCAGCATTTATGCCTCGGGGACAGGGTTAGCTTTCTTT.

In regard to this clone: Other nucleotide sequences from this sample produce the same CDR3. The chain uses TRBV7-9 and TRBJ1-5; D gene uncertain. The germline V gene has CDR1 SEHNR and CDR2 FQNEAQ (reference sequence). This CDR3 spans 12 amino acids. V lost 5 bases and J 6 bases, leaving 8 bases between the germline ends. The CDR3 loop is CASSLPGQPQHF. DNA for the CDR3: TGTGCCAGCAGCCTGCCAGGTCAGCCCCAGCATTTT.

This clone was recorded only once. The chain links TRBV10-2 to TRBJ1-2; maybe TRBD1 (5 bases). Germline V gives CDR1 WSHSY, CDR2 SAAADI. Trimming shortened V by 0 bases and J by 0 bases, and 20 bases separated the two germline ends. The CDR3 has 19 amino acids. The DNA of the CDR3 is TGCGCCAGCAGTGAGTCCTTAACCGGGACTGCACTTACTAACTATGGCTACACCTTC. This gives the protein CASSESLTGTALTNYGYTF.

This clone was counted a single time. The chain carries TRBV6-1 and TRBJ1-1; D might be TRBD1 (6 bases). Germline V gene sequence: CDR1 MNHNS, CDR2 SASEGT. This CDR3 is 11 amino acids long. Trimming stripped 6 bases from V and 7 bases from J, with 9 bases between. The CDR3 DNA reads TGTGCCAGCAGAGGACAGCTTGAAGCTTTCTTT. It codes for CASRGQLEAFF.

This chain connects TRBV7-9 to TRBJ2-7; D perhaps matches TRBD1 (6 bases). Trimming cost V 5 bases and J 2 bases, with 19 bases left between them. Germline V lookup: CDR1 SEHNR, CDR2 FQNEAQ (reference sequence). CDR3 length: 16 amino acids. Written as DNA, the CDR3 is TGTGCCAGCAGCCCTCAGGGGTCAGGCTTCGCCTACGAGCAGTACTTC. It codes for CASSPQGSGFAYEQYF.

The genes are TRBV2 and TRBJ1-6, with a weak D call TRBD1 (5 bases). Per germline, CDR1 SNHLY and CDR2 FYNNEI. The CDR3 has 16 residues. Trimming cost V 4 bases and J 10 bases, with 20 bases left between them. The CDR3 sequence: CASSGLRRGGESPLHF. The DNA for the CDR3 is TGTGCCAGCAGTGGCCTTAGGAGGGGAGGAGAATCACCCCTCCACTTT.